The T cell receptor (beta chain) described here comes from a study of OX40 agonist ivuxolimab in advanced cancers. Study as a whole: Therapy given before enrollment (anti-PD-1, anti-PD-L1 or anti-CTLA-4) was allowed, and 30% to 50% had some. The study reported partial responses in three patients: one hepatocellular carcinoma, two cutaneous melanoma. Whole-study findings and limits: At 0.1-3.0 mg/kg, partial responders had clonal expansion among the lowest observed.

Concerning this clone: Its matching antigen is unknown.

The germline gives CDR1 SGHRS, CDR2 YFSETQ. The length of the CDR3 is 13 residues. V lost 3 bases and J lost 2, with 9 bases in between. Libraries were prepared by immunoSEQ multiplex PCR; TCRdb keeps only in-frame clonotypes and omits some of them. The data show about 71,000 clones, with about 81% seen just once and less than 5.5% held by the top ten. The material sequenced was CD4+ or CD8+ T cells sorted from blood, taken in a trial of the OX40 agonist ivuxolimab. The sequence came from an adult with an advanced solid tumor such as melanoma, head and neck, liver or kidney cancer. The chain links TRBV5-1 to TRBJ2-7; D is unclear. CDR3 sequence reads: CASSSIGTYEQYF. The CDR3 DNA is TGCGCCAGCAGCTCGATCGGAACCTACGAGCAGTACTTC.